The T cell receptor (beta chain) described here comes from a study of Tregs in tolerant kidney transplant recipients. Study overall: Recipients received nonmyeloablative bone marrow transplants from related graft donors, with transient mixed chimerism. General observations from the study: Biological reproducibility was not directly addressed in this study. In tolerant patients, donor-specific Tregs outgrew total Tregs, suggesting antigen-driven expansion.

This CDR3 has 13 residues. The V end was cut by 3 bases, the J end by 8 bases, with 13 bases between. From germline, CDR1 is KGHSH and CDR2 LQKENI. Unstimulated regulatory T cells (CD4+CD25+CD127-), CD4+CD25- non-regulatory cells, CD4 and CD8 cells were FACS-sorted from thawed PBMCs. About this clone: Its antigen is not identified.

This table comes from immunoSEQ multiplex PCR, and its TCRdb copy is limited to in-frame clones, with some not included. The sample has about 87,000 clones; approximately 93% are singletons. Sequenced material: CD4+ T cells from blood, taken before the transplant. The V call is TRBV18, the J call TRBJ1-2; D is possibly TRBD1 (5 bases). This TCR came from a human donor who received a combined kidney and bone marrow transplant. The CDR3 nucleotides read TGTGCCAGCTCACCTGGAGGGACCCCCGGCTACACCTTC. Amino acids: CASSPGGTPGYTF.